This T cell receptor beta chain was obtained from a study of human T cells and chemical hapten exposure. Overall study findings and caveats: The donors suffered from alopecia, so their immune response may not match that of healthy people.

This clonotype showed up many times. What it binds is unknown. This CDR3 is missing its conserved last phenylalanine or tryptophan, likely due to a read error. No DNA is shown, since the ends of the CDR3 on it are uncertain; the CDR3 is the one TCRdb lists. The CDR3 has 11 amino acids, counting both end residues. From the RACE reads, TCRdb called clonotypes with MiXCR, one entry per CDR3 protein. The sample shows 75,000 to 100,000 distinct CDR3 sequences, over 7.5% of them seen only once. Time point of the sample: patch test 2, 6 weeks after DPC sensitization. The treatment here: therapeutic diphenylcyclopropenone sensitization with weekly scalp DPC. Suited to DPC and affected by alopecia, the donors ranged from 18 to 70 years old.

Sequenced material: whole blood, taken in connection with sensitization to the hapten diphenylcyclopropenone (DPC). The sequence derives from a woman in her forties with alopecia areata. Some clones in this sample may be carry-over from other donors' samples. The chain couples TRBV12-3 or TRBV12-4 to TRBJ1-2; the table assigns TRBD1, which was not confirmed against the DNA. The CDR3 sequence is CASSFLRNRGI.